The 9 T cell receptor beta chains in this list originate from one sample, sequenced in a study of shared clonotypes between healthy human individuals. TCRdb keeps only in-frame clones here, not all; method: immunoSEQ multiplex PCR. In the table there are about 600,000 clones, around 78% of which are singletons. Material: PBMCs. The receptor set was obtained from a woman between 35 and 50 years old in good health. Some clones in this sample may be carry-over from other donors' samples.

The chain recombines TRBV11-2 with TRBJ2-7; the match to TRBD2 covers 8 bases. Unmatched junction bases numbered 13, after V lost 3 bases and J lost 3 bases. CDR3 size: 17 residues. Germline CDR1 reads SGHAT; CDR2 reads FQNNGV. The CDR3 protein is CASSFWASGSLVYEQYF. The DNA for the CDR3 is TGTGCCAGCAGCTTTTGGGCTAGCGGGTCTCTCGTCTACGAGCAGTACTTC.

This clone was counted between two and nine times. V gene TRBV5-1 combines with J gene TRBJ2-1, with 7 positions matching TRBD1. The trim removed 0 bases at V and 9 bases at J, leaving 6 bases unmatched. The CDR3 extends over 14 amino acids. Germline V lookup: CDR1 SGHRS, CDR2 YFSETQ. CDR3 loop: CASSLGQGPSEQFF. CDR3 nucleotide sequence: TGCGCCAGCAGCTTGGGACAGGGTCCTAGTGAGCAGTTCTTC.

The CDR3 nucleotides are TGTGCCAGCAGCCCCAGGGGGAACTATGGCTACACCTTC. This codes for CASSPRGNYGYTF. This rearrangement joins TRBV6-1 to TRBJ1-2; 7 nucleotides match TRBD1. The CDR3 runs 13 residues. Germline V gene lookup returns CDR1 MNHNS and CDR2 SASEGT. V was pared by 6 bases and J by 2 bases, with 3 bases of the junction left unmatched.

A note on this clone: This clone may be a read error of a much larger clone one base away. The CDR3 carries no conserved terminal phenylalanine or tryptophan, so it likely arises from a read error. The rearrangement joins TRBV5-1 to TRBJ2-2; D is perhaps TRBD1 (6 bases). This CDR3 spans 16 amino acids. Germline CDR1 is SGHRS and CDR2 is YFSETQ. Trimming shortened V by 2 bases and J by 2 bases, and 13 bases separated the two germline ends. The DNA for the CDR3 is TGCGCCAGCAGCTTCTTGGGACAAACAAACACCGGGGAGCTGTTTCTT. Residues: CASSFLGQTNTGELFL.

This chain connects TRBV9 to TRBJ2-2; TRBD1 matches at 7 bases. Germline V CDR1 and CDR2: SGDLS, YYNGEE. The CDR3 consists of 17 residues. V was pared by 0 bases and J by 7 bases, with 12 bases of the junction left unmatched. CDR3 sequence: CASSVDKTGYGIGELFF. CDR3 nucleotide sequence: TGTGCCAGCAGCGTAGATAAGACAGGGTACGGGATCGGGGAGCTGTTTTTT.

The table lists this clone with many counts. The same CDR3 can be traced to other DNA sequences in this sample. This rearrangement joins TRBV11-2 to TRBJ2-4; the D gene is possibly TRBD1 (6 bases). The CDR3 is made up of 16 amino acids. V dropped 5 bases and J dropped 1 base, with 15 bases sitting between them. Germline CDR1 and CDR2: SGHAT and FQNNGV. CDR3: CASSPYRVGAKNIQYF. DNA of the CDR3: TGTGCCAGCAGCCCCTACAGGGTGGGGGCCAAAAACATTCAGTACTTC. The full variable domain, rest sourced from reference TRBV11-2 and TRBJ2-4, is EAGVAQSPRYKIIEKRQSVAFWCNPISGHATLYWYQQILGQGPKLLIQFQNNGVVDDSQLPKDRFSAERLKGVDSTLKIQPAKLEDSAVYLCASSPYRVGAKNIQYFGAGTRLSVL.

Details on this clone: This may come from a read error, since a much larger clone is one base off. The rearrangement links TRBV7-2 to TRBJ2-2, with D tentatively TRBD2 (7 bases). Germline CDR1 SGHTA, CDR2 FQGNSA. CDR3 length equals 16 residues. The CDR3 DNA reads as TGTGCCGGCAGCACACAGGGACTACCCAACACCGGGGAGCTGTTTTTT. Translating it yields CAGSTQGLPNTGELFF. Complete variable domain (other parts from reference TRBV7-2 and TRBJ2-2): GAGVSQSPSNKVTEKGKDVELRCDPISGHTALYWYRQSLGQGLEFLIYFQGNSAPDKSGLPSDRFSAERTGGSVSTLTIQRTQQEDSAVYLCAGSTQGLPNTGELFFGEGSRLTVL.

The J gene is TRBJ1-1, the V gene TRBV5-1; weak D call: TRBD1 (6 bases). CDR3 length equals 16 residues. Germline assignment: CDR1 SGHRS and CDR2 YFSETQ. The V end was cut by 2 bases, the J end by 1 base, with 15 bases between. The CDR3 bases are TGCGCCAGCAGCTTCCCACCGGGACACGGGAACACTGAAGCTTTCTTT. Translating it yields CASSFPPGHGNTEAFF.

J is TRBJ2-3 and V is TRBV5-1, with 9 bases aligning to TRBD2. V lost 4 bases to trimming and J lost 2 bases; unmatched junction nucleotides: 8. CDR1 is SGHRS and CDR2 is YFSETQ in the germline V gene. The CDR3 extends over 16 amino acids. Here the CDR3 DNA reads TGCGCCAGCAGCCAAGACGGGACTAGCATCACAGATACGCAGTATTTT. Protein: CASSQDGTSITDTQYF.